These 11 T cell receptor beta chains originate from one sample sequenced in a study of T cell repertoires and HLA-DP antigens. Some clones are missing from TCRdb's copy, which holds only in-frame ones; the method was immunoSEQ multiplex PCR. The sample consists of 65,000 to 95,000 clones, just under 80% of them appearing once. The antigens these receptors bind are not known. The specimen sequenced was CD4+ T cells from PBMCs. The source is a man in his 60s in good health and CMV-seronegative.

The chain combines TRBV30 with TRBJ2-5; 7 bases align to TRBD1. CDR3 length: 15 residues. Losses at the gene ends were 0 bases for V and 5 bases for J; bases not matched to a gene: 9. CDR1 and CDR2 from the germline V gene are GTSNPN and SVGIG (reference sequence). CDR3 in DNA: TGTGCCTGGAGTGTATCGGCAGGGGGTGGGGAGACCCAGTACTTC. It encodes CAWSVSAGGGETQYF.

This rearrangement joins TRBV27 to TRBJ2-7; D is possibly TRBD2 (6 bases). The CDR3 is made up of 13 amino acids. Per germline, CDR1 MNHEY and CDR2 SMNVEV (reference sequence). The V and J ends lost 6 bases and 3 bases respectively, with 12 bases between them. CDR3 sequence: CASSLEGYYEQYF. The CDR3, as DNA: TGTGCCAGCAGCCTGGAGGGCTACTACGAGCAGTACTTC.

The chain carries TRBV10-3 and TRBJ1-5; possibly TRBD1 for D (5 bases). CDR1 is ENHRY, CDR2 SYGVKD, per germline. The CDR3 runs 16 residues. Trimming took 0 bases from V and 3 from J, leaving 12 bases between them. The CDR3 loop is CAISESGGGANQPQHF. The DNA for the CDR3 is TGTGCCATCAGTGAGTCCGGGGGTGGGGCCAATCAGCCCCAGCATTTT.

This clone was seen more than once but under ten times. The chain combines TRBV19 with TRBJ1-4; 11 nucleotides agree with TRBD1. Germline CDR1 reads LNHDA; CDR2 reads SQIVND (reference sequence). Trimming at V came to 3 bases and at J to 8 bases, leaving 5 bases not matched to a gene. This CDR3 contains 15 residues. The CDR3 nucleotides are TGTGCCAGTAGTATCGGACAGGGGGCAAGGGAAAAACTGTTTTTT. It yields the protein CASSIGQGAREKLFF. The variable domain in full, with the rest retrieved from reference TRBV19 and TRBJ1-4, is DGGITQSPKYLFRKEGQNVTLSCEQNLNHDAMYWYRQDPGQGLRLIYYSQIVNDFQKGDIAEGYSVSREKKESFPLTVTSAQKNPTAFYLCASSIGQGAREKLFFGSGTQLSVL.

The CDR3 reads CASSVAGRTGDTQYF. The CDR3 DNA sequence: TGTGCCAGCAGCGTAGCCGGACGGACCGGGGATACGCAGTATTTT. The chain links TRBV9 to TRBJ2-3; D ambiguous. V was pared by 0 bases and J by 6 bases, with 14 bases between. Germline CDR1 reads SGDLS; CDR2 reads YYNGEE. This CDR3 comprises 15 residues.

V gene TRBV5-3 combines with J gene TRBJ1-2; a possible D gene is TRBD1 (5 bases). TRBV5-3 is labeled an ORF, and its function is uncertain. The CDR3 length is 15 residues. V was clipped by 8 bases and J by 4 bases, with 21 bases between them. The CDR3 nucleotides read TGTGCCAGCAGCCCTCGGGACGGAACTATCTATGGCTACACCTTC. It codes for CASSPRDGTIYGYTF.

This chain connects TRBV30 to TRBJ2-3; tentatively, D is TRBD2 (5 bases). Trimming pared 3 bases from V and 2 bases from J, leaving 12 bases between. The CDR3 totals 14 residues. CDR1 and CDR2 (germline): GTSNPN, SVGIG (reference sequence). The CDR3 nucleotides read TGTGCCTGGAGCCTAGGCCTAGCCACAGATACGCAGTATTTT. This codes for CAWSLGLATDTQYF.

The chain is built from TRBV2 and TRBJ2-7; no clear D. The V end lost 4 bases, the J end lost 2 bases, and 6 bases lay between the germline ends. This CDR3 is built from 12 residues. Germline values: CDR1 SNHLY, CDR2 FYNNEI. In DNA, the CDR3 is TGTGCCAGCAGTGCTACTGCCTACGAGCAGTACGTC. It yields the protein CASSATAYEQYV.

The chain links TRBV27 to TRBJ1-1, with 8 bases that match TRBD1. The CDR3 is made up of 13 amino acids. CDR1 and CDR2 (germline): MNHEY, SMNVEV (reference sequence). Losses at the gene ends were 10 bases for V and 3 bases for J; bases not matched to a gene: 7. The CDR3 protein is CATRTGPDTEAFF. The CDR3 nucleotides are TGTGCCACCAGGACAGGGCCGGACACTGAAGCTTTCTTT.

V and J are TRBV15 and TRBJ1-6; D ambiguous. Per germline, CDR1 LNHNV and CDR2 YYDKDF (reference sequence). The CDR3 runs to 12 residues. V lost 0 bases and J 14 bases, leaving 8 bases between the germline ends. The CDR3 sequence is CATSRDREALHF. In DNA form, the CDR3 reads TGTGCCACCAGCAGAGATAGGGAGGCCCTCCACTTT.

The gene calls are TRBV28 and TRBJ1-5; D is unresolved. Looked up from germline, CDR1 is MDHEN and CDR2 is SYDVKM. The germline V and J ends were trimmed by 6 bases and 4 bases, with 10 bases remaining between them. The CDR3 runs to 13 residues. Here the CDR3 DNA reads TGTGCCAGCAGAGCTCCGGGAAATCAGCCCCAGCATTTT. Protein product: CASRAPGNQPQHF.